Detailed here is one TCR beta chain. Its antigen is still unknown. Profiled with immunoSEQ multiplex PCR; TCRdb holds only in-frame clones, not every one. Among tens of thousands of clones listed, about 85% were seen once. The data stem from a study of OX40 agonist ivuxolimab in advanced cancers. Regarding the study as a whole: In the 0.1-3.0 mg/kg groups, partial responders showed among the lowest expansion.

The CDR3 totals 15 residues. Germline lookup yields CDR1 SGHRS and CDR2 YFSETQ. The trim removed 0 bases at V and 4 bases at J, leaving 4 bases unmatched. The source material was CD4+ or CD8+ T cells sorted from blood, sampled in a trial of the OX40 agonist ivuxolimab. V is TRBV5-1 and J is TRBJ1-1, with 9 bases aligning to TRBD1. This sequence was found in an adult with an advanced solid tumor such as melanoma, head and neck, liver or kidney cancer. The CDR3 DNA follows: TGCGCCAGCAGCTTGGATGGACAGGGGTTCACTGAAGCTTTCTTT. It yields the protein CASSLDGQGFTEAFF.